These 4 T cell receptor beta chains were all obtained from the same sample, sequenced in a study of post-analysis software for immune sequencing data (dated by TCRdb to 2013 to 2016). These receptors lack a known antigen. Study-wide conclusions, independent of this receptor: Patients showed significantly higher frequencies than controls for a few TRBV segments, among them TRBV5-6, TRBV5-1 and TRBV20-1.

Library prep was done by PCR. Instrument on record: Illumina HiSeq 2500. To reduce PCR and sequencing biases, unique molecular identifiers were built into the TCR beta cDNA libraries. TCRdb reanalyzed the raw reads on its own, using fastp at Q25 for trimming and MiXCR for clone calling, and kept in-frame beta chains. When rows share a CDR3 protein, they turn into one entry using the most common DNA and genes. Across this sample there are 350,000 to 500,000 distinct CDR3 sequences, with about 40% seen only once. The ten largest clones represent approximately 7.6% of the sample. Sequencing was done on a sample of blood. The receptors derive from a girl aged 2-10 years with multiple sclerosis.

Regarding this clonotype: Mismatch with germline at one junction end may stem from a read error. The CDR3 DNA is TGTGCCAGCAGTAACTCCGGGACAGGGGTAGGCTACACCTTC. Protein sequence: CASSNSGTGVGYTF. The genes are TRBV6-5 and TRBJ1-2, with 10 bases that match TRBD1. The CDR3 sequence is 14 residues long. Germline V gene data show CDR1 as MNHEY and CDR2 as SVGAGI.

The sample holds a few counts of this clonotype. The rearrangement joins TRBV29-1 to TRBJ1-1, with unresolved D. Germline loops: CDR1 SQVTM, CDR2 ANQGSEA. V shed 8 bases and J shed 5 bases, with 12 bases lying between them. The CDR3 sequence is 11 residues long. The CDR3: CSQHVVTEAFF. For the CDR3, the DNA is TGCAGCCAACACGTCGTAACTGAAGCTTTCTTT.

This rearrangement joins TRBV25-1 to TRBJ2-1; no reliable D call. This CDR3 is built from 16 residues. The V gene lost 3 bases and the J gene lost 0 bases, with 12 bases spanning the gap. Germline V gene data show CDR1 as MGHDK and CDR2 as SYGVNS. The CDR3 DNA follows: TGTGCCAGCAGTGACCCTGGGAAGAGCTCCTACAATGAGCAGTTCTTC. Residues: CASSDPGKSSYNEQFF.

This chain connects TRBV6-6 to TRBJ2-7, with a tentative D call TRBD2 (5 bases). The CDR3 is 13 amino acids. The ends were cut back, 5 bases at V and 7 bases at J, with 15 bases in the middle. The germline gives CDR1 MNHNY, CDR2 SVGAGI (reference sequence). The CDR3 here is CASSETSTGEQYF. DNA of the CDR3: TGTGCCAGCAGTGAGACCTCGACGGGAGAGCAGTACTTC.